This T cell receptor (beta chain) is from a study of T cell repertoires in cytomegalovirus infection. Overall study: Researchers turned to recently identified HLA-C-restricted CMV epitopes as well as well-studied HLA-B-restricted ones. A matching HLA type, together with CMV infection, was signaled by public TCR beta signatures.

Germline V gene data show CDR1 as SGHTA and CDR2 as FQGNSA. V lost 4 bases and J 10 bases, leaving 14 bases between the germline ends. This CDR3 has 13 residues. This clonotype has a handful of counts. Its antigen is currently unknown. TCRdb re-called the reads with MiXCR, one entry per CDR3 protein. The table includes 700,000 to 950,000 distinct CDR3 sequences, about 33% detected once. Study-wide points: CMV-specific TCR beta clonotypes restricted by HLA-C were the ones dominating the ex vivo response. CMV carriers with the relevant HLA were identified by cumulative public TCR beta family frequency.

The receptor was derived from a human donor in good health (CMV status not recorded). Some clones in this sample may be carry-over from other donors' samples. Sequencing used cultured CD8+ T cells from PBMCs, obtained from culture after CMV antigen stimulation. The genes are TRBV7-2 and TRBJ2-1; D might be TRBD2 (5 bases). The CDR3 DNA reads TGTGCCAGCAGCTCATATCCTAGCAGCGAGCAGTTCTTC. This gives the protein CASSSYPSSEQFF.